A single sample is the source of the 27 T cell receptor beta chains below, sequenced in a study of follicular helper T cells after annual influenza vaccination. Described time point: 2014-2015 season, pre-vaccination. The protocol was immunoSEQ multiplex PCR, while the TCRdb copy is restricted to in-frame clones and leaves out a portion. The sample holds some 15,000 clones, roughly four fifths seen once. Sequencing was performed on CXCR5- memory CD4+ T cells sorted from blood, taken on the day of influenza vaccination. The receptors come from an adult who received the influenza vaccine.

The rearrangement links TRBV5-5 to TRBJ2-5; weak D call: TRBD2 (5 bases). The V end was cut by 0 bases, the J end by 5 bases, with 11 bases between. The CDR3 consists of 14 residues. Germline V CDR1 and CDR2: SGHKS, YYEKEE (reference sequence). Here the CDR3 reads CASSLAGVPETQYF. The DNA of the CDR3 is TGTGCCAGCAGCTTGGCCGGGGTACCTGAGACCCAGTACTTC.

The V gene is TRBV19, the J gene TRBJ2-2, with D possibly TRBD2 on 5 matching bases. The CDR3 loop spans 14 amino acids. Between the trimmed V and J ends, which lost 6 bases and 3 bases, there was a span of 11 bases. Germline assignment: CDR1 LNHDA and CDR2 SQIVND (reference sequence). The CDR3 sequence is CASRYDGDTGELFF. CDR3 nucleotide sequence: TGTGCCAGTAGATATGACGGGGACACCGGGGAGCTGTTTTTT.

The rearrangement joins TRBV6-5 to TRBJ2-3, with D perhaps TRBD2 (6 bases). CDR1 is MNHEY and CDR2 is SVGAGI in the germline V gene. The V end lost 1 base, the J end lost 3 bases, and 11 bases lay between the germline ends. The CDR3 loop spans 15 amino acids. CDR3 in DNA: TGTGCCAGCAGTTACTACTCGGGAGATACAGATACGCAGTATTTT. This codes for CASSYYSGDTDTQYF.

This rearrangement joins TRBV7-2 to TRBJ2-1; 10 nucleotides align to TRBD2. Germline CDR1 SGHTA, CDR2 FQGNSA. The CDR3 covers 19 residues. Trimming at V came to 4 bases and at J to 4 bases, leaving 16 bases not matched to a gene. This CDR3 is CASSSPRPSGGGSYNEQFF. DNA for the CDR3: TGTGCCAGCAGCTCACCACGCCCTAGCGGGGGCGGATCTTACAATGAGCAGTTCTTC. Full variable domain (outside the CDR3, taken from reference TRBV7-2 and TRBJ2-1): GAGVSQSPSNKVTEKGKDVELRCDPISGHTALYWYRQSLGQGLEFLIYFQGNSAPDKSGLPSDRFSAERTGGSVSTLTIQRTQQEDSAVYLCASSSPRPSGGGSYNEQFFGPGTRLTVL.

The sample holds one count of this clone. V is TRBV2 and J is TRBJ1-3, with D possibly TRBD1 on 5 matching bases. Trimming took 9 bases from V and 7 from J, leaving 16 bases between them. There are 13 residues in the CDR3. Germline assignment: CDR1 SNHLY and CDR2 FYNNEI. The CDR3 region is CASSREEGNTIYF. CDR3 DNA: TGTGCCAGTTCTCGGGAGGAGGGGAACACCATATATTTT.

In DNA form, the CDR3 reads TGCGCCAGCAGCCGAATAGCGGGGGGTAGCACAGATACGCAGTATTTT. Its translation is CASSRIAGGSTDTQYF. The rearrangement links TRBV5-1 to TRBJ2-3; TRBD2 aligns across 10 bases. The CDR3 consists of 16 residues. Germline CDR1 and CDR2: SGHRS and YFSETQ. V shed 4 bases and J 0 bases; nucleotides not matched to a gene: 5. The whole variable domain, remainder taken from reference TRBV5-1 and TRBJ2-3, is KAGVTQTPRYLIKTRGQQVTLSCSPISGHRSVSWYQQTPGQGLQFLFEYFSETQRNKGNFPGRFSGRQFSNSRSEMNVSTLELGDSALYLCASSRIAGGSTDTQYFGPGTRLTVL.

The chain recombines TRBV28 with TRBJ2-7; D is perhaps TRBD1 (5 bases). Germline CDR1 is MDHEN and CDR2 is SYDVKM. With 2 bases removed from V and 2 bases from J, the gap between germline ends came to 10 bases. This CDR3 has 14 residues. The CDR3 DNA sequence: TGTGCCAGCAGTTTAAGGGGCAGTACCTACGAGCAGTACTTC. Translated: CASSLRGSTYEQYF.

This clone was recorded only once. The chain combines TRBV7-9 with TRBJ1-3, with 7 bases matching TRBD1. From germline, CDR1 is SEHNR and CDR2 FQNEAQ (reference sequence). The J segment lost 0 bases and the V segment lost 10 bases, leaving 15 bases of the junction unmatched. The CDR3 is 17 residues long. The DNA for the CDR3 is TGTGCCACCCTTAGGGACAGAGGAACTTTCTCTGGAAACACCATATATTTT. Residues: CATLRDRGTFSGNTIYF.

V is TRBV10-3 and J is TRBJ2-5; the D gene is possibly TRBD2 (5 bases). The length of the CDR3 is 12 residues. Trimming shortened V by 8 bases and J by 0 bases, and 7 bases separated the two germline ends. Germline V gene lookup returns CDR1 ENHRY and CDR2 SYGVKD. The CDR3 reads CAIGEYQETQYF. In DNA, the CDR3 is TGTGCCATCGGGGAGTACCAAGAGACCCAGTACTTC.

The genes are TRBV2 and TRBJ2-5; D gene ambiguous. The CDR3 spans 14 residues. Germline V gene sequence: CDR1 SNHLY, CDR2 FYNNEI. Between the trimmed V and J ends, which lost 6 bases and 1 base, there was a span of 12 bases. CDR3 nucleotide sequence: TGTGCCAGCAGCCTTTGGACCTTCCAAGAGACCCAGTACTTC. It translates to CASSLWTFQETQYF.

The genes are TRBV6-5 and TRBJ1-4; D ambiguous. Germline-derived CDR1 and CDR2 are MNHEY and SVGAGI. The CDR3 length is 14 residues. Trimming removed 0 bases at V and 10 bases at J, with 12 bases between. The CDR3 nucleotides are TGTGCCAGCAGTTACTCACCTGGGAAGGGAAAACTGTTTTTT. Translating gives CASSYSPGKGKLFF.

This clone was recorded once. The CDR3 reads CSVYSAGDSYEQYF. DNA of the CDR3: TGCAGCGTCTATTCGGCAGGGGATTCCTACGAGCAGTACTTC. The V and J genes are TRBV29-1 and TRBJ2-7; D perhaps matches TRBD1 (6 bases). Germline V gives CDR1 SQVTM, CDR2 ANQGSEA. Trimming left V 6 bases short and J 1 base short, with 16 bases between. The CDR3 has 14 amino acids.

The rearrangement uses TRBV2 and TRBJ1-4; TRBD1 might be the D (5 bases). Trimming took 4 bases from V and 11 from J, leaving 17 bases between them. The germline CDR1 and CDR2 sequences are SNHLY and FYNNEI. The CDR3 is 14 amino acids. The CDR3 sequence is CASSVQTDSEKLFF. The CDR3 DNA follows: TGTGCCAGCAGTGTTCAGACAGACTCCGAGAAACTGTTTTTT.

This clone has only a few counts. This chain links TRBV6-5 with TRBJ1-2; 7 bases agree with TRBD1. V was pared by 6 bases and J by 6 bases, with 7 bases of the junction left unmatched. Germline assignment: CDR1 MNHEY and CDR2 SVGAGI. The CDR3 runs 13 residues. CDR3 nucleotides: TGTGCCAGCAGCAGACAGGGAGGGAATGGCTACACCTTC. This translates into CASSRQGGNGYTF.

In DNA, the CDR3 is TGTGCCAGCAGTGAACAGGGCCAAGAGACCCAGTACTTC. This codes for CASSEQGQETQYF. This chain uses TRBV6-1 with TRBJ2-5; D is perhaps TRBD1 (5 bases). V was cut by 2 bases and J by 1 base, with 5 bases left in between. The CDR3 runs 13 residues. Germline CDR1 MNHNS, CDR2 SASEGT.

This clone has just a few counts. The CDR3 spells CASSLRWQGNSPLHF. The DNA of the CDR3 is TGTGCCAGCAGCTTAAGGTGGCAGGGGAATTCACCCCTCCACTTT. The chain recombines TRBV7-2 with TRBJ1-6, with D possibly matching TRBD1 (6 bases). The V end lost 2 bases, the J end lost 7 bases, and 12 bases lay between the germline ends. The V gene's germline CDR1 is SGHTA and CDR2 FQGNSA. CDR3 size: 15 residues.

This chain links TRBV7-3 with TRBJ2-1, with 9 bases lining up with TRBD2. Looked up from germline, CDR1 is SGHTA and CDR2 is FQGTGA. Trimming removed 2 bases from V and 7 bases from J; junction bases left unmatched: 6. This CDR3 is built from 15 residues. The DNA for the CDR3 is TGTGCCAGCAGCTTAGCTAGCGGGGTGAGGAATGAGCAGTTCTTC. Amino acid sequence: CASSLASGVRNEQFF.

The rearrangement uses TRBV4-1 and TRBJ2-5, with D perhaps given as TRBD1 or TRBD2 (5 bases each). Trimming took off 4 bases at V and 5 bases at J, with 17 bases between the two ends. The CDR3 spans 15 residues. Looked up from germline, CDR1 is MGHRA and CDR2 is YSYEKL. The DNA of the CDR3 is TGCGCCAGCAGCCCAGCCGGATTGGGGGTCGAGACCCAGTACTTC. It translates to CASSPAGLGVETQYF.

This sequence joins TRBV19 and TRBJ1-2; TRBD1 agrees at 8 bases. V gave up 4 bases and J gave up 2 bases; unmatched junction bases: 9. Germline V gene sequence: CDR1 LNHDA, CDR2 SQIVND (reference sequence). This CDR3 is 16 amino acids long. The CDR3 loop reads CASSTARDRSNYGYTF. CDR3 in DNA: TGTGCCAGTAGTACCGCCCGGGACAGGTCAAACTATGGCTACACCTTC.

V usage is TRBV6-1 and J usage is TRBJ2-3; 10 bases are a match to TRBD2. Germline loops: CDR1 MNHNS, CDR2 SASEGT. This CDR3 has 15 residues. The junction had 6 bases not matched to a gene; V was cut back by 4 bases and J by 5 bases. CDR3 sequence (DNA): TGTGCCAGCAGTGTTCAGCGGGGGGGCCGAGATACGCAGTATTTT. Its translation is CASSVQRGGRDTQYF.

The gene calls are TRBV6-1 and TRBJ2-2; D is possibly TRBD1 (5 bases). Trimming removed 5 bases at V and 2 bases at J, with 9 bases between. The CDR3 loop spans 14 amino acids. The germline gives CDR1 MNHNS, CDR2 SASEGT. Here the CDR3 DNA reads TGTGCCAGCAGTAAGACAGCTAACACCGGGGAGCTGTTTTTT. Amino acid sequence: CASSKTANTGELFF.

This chain connects TRBV6-5 to TRBJ2-2, with a tentative D call TRBD1 (5 bases). The CDR3 is 14 amino acids. In germline, CDR1 is MNHEY, CDR2 SVGAGI. V dropped 6 bases and J dropped 6 bases, with 14 bases sitting between them. For the CDR3, the DNA is TGTGCCAGCAGGGGTACAGGAGTTTCCGGGGAGCTGTTTTTT. This codes for CASRGTGVSGELFF.

The chain employs TRBV6-4 and TRBJ2-6; no definite D call. The germline V gene has CDR1 MRHNA and CDR2 SNTAGT. This CDR3 comprises 19 residues. V was trimmed by 4 bases and J by 5 bases, leaving 24 bases between them. In DNA form, the CDR3 reads TGTGCCAGCAGTGTAGTTAGCTCACACGACAAAAGTCGGGCCAACGTCCTGACTTTC. This encodes CASSVVSSHDKSRANVLTF.

This clone was detected once. This sequence joins TRBV18 and TRBJ2-3; D not resolved. Trimming stripped 3 bases from V and 6 bases from J, with 16 bases between. The CDR3 loop spans 15 amino acids. Per germline, CDR1 KGHSH and CDR2 LQKENI. CDR3: CASSPVYSHVDTQYF. CDR3 nucleotides: TGTGCCAGCTCACCGGTGTACAGCCATGTTGATACGCAGTATTTT.

V is TRBV30 and J is TRBJ2-2; perhaps TRBD1 as D (5 bases). Germline V gene lookup returns CDR1 GTSNPN and CDR2 SVGIG (reference sequence). The CDR3 extends over 14 amino acids. The V gene lost 1 base and the J gene lost 7 bases, with 13 bases spanning the gap. DNA for the CDR3: TGTGCCTGGAGTGGACCCAAGGGGTACGGGGAGCTGTTTTTT. Translation: CAWSGPKGYGELFF. Full variable domain (missing parts from reference TRBV30 and TRBJ2-2): SQTIHQWPATLVQPVGSPLSLECTVEGTSNPNLYWYRQAAGRGLQLLFYSVGIGQISSEVPQNLSASRPQDRQFILSSKKLLLSDSGFYLCAWSGPKGYGELFFGEGSRLTVL.

The chain recombines TRBV27 with TRBJ2-5, with TRBD1 as a possible D gene (6 bases). Germline V gene lookup returns CDR1 MNHEY and CDR2 SMNVEV (reference sequence). The CDR3 totals 18 residues. Trimming removed 8 bases from V and 3 bases from J, with 28 bases in between. The CDR3 sequence is CASGSLGDIIRGEETQYF. The CDR3 region has the DNA TGTGCCAGCGGGAGTCTCGGGGACATCATACGTGGGGAAGAGACCCAGTACTTC.

The J gene is TRBJ2-5, the V gene TRBV5-4, with D possibly TRBD2 on 6 matching bases. V lost 5 bases and J 5 bases, leaving 22 bases between the germline ends. This CDR3 contains 16 residues. Germline CDR1 and CDR2: SGHNT and YYREEE (reference sequence). The CDR3 nucleotides read TGTGCCAGCAGACAAGCCCCGGGACTGGGCCCCGAGACCCAGTACTTC. As protein: CASRQAPGLGPETQYF.